This entry concerns a single T cell receptor (beta chain). Its antigen is still unknown. This sample stems from a study of cytomegalovirus exposure and HLA in healthy donors. V was clipped by 5 bases and J by 10 bases; unmatched bases: 11. Germline values: CDR1 GTSNPN, CDR2 SVGIG (reference sequence). The CDR3 consists of 14 residues. The primer mix had 60 Vbeta and 13 Jbeta primers. Profiling relied on immunoSEQ multiplex PCR, and the TCRdb table lists in-frame clones only, not all of them. The table has about 130,000 clones, about 80% seen once; the top ten hold approximately 2.6%. Study conclusions and caveats: In a later analysis, V- and J-gene trimming of beta chains associated with a DCLRE1C missense variant, replicated independently.

The sample taken for sequencing was PBMCs. This TCR was recovered from a boy aged 2 to 9 in good health and CMV-seronegative. The V and J genes are TRBV30 and TRBJ1-6; TRBD1 agrees at 7 bases. The CDR3 DNA reads as TGTGCCTGGGCCCGACAGGGTGGGTTCTCACCCCTCCACTTT. Its translation is CAWARQGGFSPLHF.